The 7 T cell receptor beta chains presented below share a single source sample, sequenced in a study of shared clonotypes between healthy human individuals (dated by TCRdb to about 2020). For the CD8 naive samples, CD45RO-negative cells were positively selected for CCR7, yielding a CD45RA+CCR7+ population from which TemRA cells were excluded. Libraries were prepared through the immunoSEQ multiplex PCR assay. TCRdb obtained this table from immuneACCESS and retained in-frame rearrangements with V and J assigned. These tables miss some clones; where compared with another copy, unresolved V genes account for less than half of the shortfall, and the remainder is unexplained. The sample yields about 870,000 clones; 80% to 95% were counted once. About 25% of the sample rests with the top ten. Sequencing input: naive CD8+ T cells sorted from blood. The sample's cell subset or site label, in plain terms: CD45RA+CCR7+. All receptors derive from a man aged 25 to 40 in good health.

The chain has TRBV29-1 and TRBJ1-3; D possibly corresponds to TRBD1 (5 bases). This CDR3 region has 15 residues. In germline, CDR1 is SQVTM, CDR2 ANQGSEA. V dropped 3 bases and J dropped 7 bases, with 19 bases sitting between them. The CDR3 here is CSVESRETRGNTIYF. CDR3 in DNA: TGCAGCGTTGAGAGCAGGGAAACGCGCGGGAACACCATATATTTT.

A note on this clone: Other nucleotide sequences in the sample specify the same CDR3. The chain employs TRBV27 and TRBJ1-5; the D is unclear. CDR1 MNHEY and CDR2 SMNVEV come from the germline V gene (reference sequence). The CDR3 has 13 residues. Trimming removed 5 bases from V and 0 bases from J, with 5 bases in between. The CDR3 DNA follows: TGTGCCAGCAGTCGGGGTAGCAATCAGCCCCAGCATTTT. Amino acids: CASSRGSNQPQHF.

CDR3 coding DNA: TGTGCCACCCAGTCGGAATTAGAGACCCAGTACTTC. Encoded protein: CATQSELETQYF. The chain links TRBV28 to TRBJ2-5; the D is unclear. Deletions cut 10 bases from V and 4 bases from J, with 13 bases between. Germline lookup yields CDR1 MDHEN and CDR2 SYDVKM. This CDR3 has 12 residues.

This chain links TRBV4-1 with TRBJ2-2, with no clear D. The CDR3 consists of 15 residues. The V and J ends lost 0 bases and 0 bases respectively, with 5 bases between them. CDR1 is MGHRA, CDR2 YSYEKL, per germline. The CDR3 is CASSQEPTNTGELFF. In DNA form, the CDR3 reads TGCGCCAGCAGCCAAGAACCTACGAACACCGGGGAGCTGTTTTTT.

The chain employs TRBV29-1 and TRBJ2-3; 7 nucleotides agree with TRBD2. The V and J ends lost 4 bases and 4 bases, in that order; junction bases with no gene match: 5. From germline, CDR1 is SQVTM and CDR2 ANQGSEA. There are 13 residues in the CDR3. The CDR3 sequence: CSVVAGEADTQYF. DNA of the CDR3: TGCAGCGTTGTGGCGGGAGAGGCAGATACGCAGTATTTT.

This sequence joins TRBV6-6 and TRBJ1-5; TRBD1 might be the D (6 bases). Per the germline V gene, CDR1 is MNHNY and CDR2 is SVGAGI (reference sequence). The CDR3 extends over 14 amino acids. Trimming removed 6 bases at V and 2 bases at J, with 11 bases between. The CDR3 DNA reads as TGTGCCAGCAGCCCCGACAGGCGCAATCAGCCCCAGCATTTT. Its protein product is CASSPDRRNQPQHF.

In DNA form, the CDR3 reads TGTGCCAGTACGACAGGGGGCGGCGAGCAGTACTTC. Its translation: CASTTGGGEQYF. This chain links TRBV27 with TRBJ2-7, with TRBD1 matching over 10 bases. CDR3 length: 12 residues. Germline V CDR1 and CDR2: MNHEY, SMNVEV (reference sequence). With V trimmed by 9 bases and J by 6 bases, 5 bases remained unmatched.